This record covers a single TCR beta chain. The same CDR3 can be traced to other DNA sequences in this sample. It was with 60 Vbeta and 13 Jbeta primers that the PCR ran. TCRdb keeps only in-frame clones here, not all; method: immunoSEQ multiplex PCR. The data show some 99,000 clones, roughly 80% seen once. CDR3 size: 12 residues. CDR1 and CDR2 from the germline V gene are SGHTA and FQGNSA. Trimming at V came to 5 bases and at J to 6 bases, leaving 2 bases not matched to a gene. The sample is drawn from a study of cytomegalovirus exposure and HLA in healthy donors. The chain couples TRBV7-2 to TRBJ2-3; 7 bases align to TRBD1. The TCR comes from a female donor in good health and CMV-seronegative. Sequenced: PBMCs. CDR3 in amino acids: CASSIRGDTQYF. The DNA of the CDR3 is TGTGCCAGCAGCATCAGGGGGGATACGCAGTATTTT.